Described below is a single T cell receptor beta chain sequence and its context. This entry comes from a study of T cell clones after liver transplantation. Sequencing was performed with immunoSEQ multiplex PCR; in TCRdb, only in-frame clones are kept and a portion is missing. This table holds fewer than 25,000 clones, about 90% found once. The CDR3 length is 15 residues. Germline loops: CDR1 LNHDA, CDR2 SQIVND (reference sequence). V trimming: 1 base; J trimming: 2 bases; junction bases outside the gene matches: 3. This TCR came from a human donor who received a liver transplant. Sample: CD8+ T cells from blood, taken before liver transplant. The genes are TRBV19 and TRBJ1-2; 8 bases are shared with TRBD1. The chain's CDR3 is CASSIAGGLNYGYTF. CDR3 DNA: TGTGCCAGTAGTATAGCAGGGGGCCTGAACTATGGCTACACCTTC.